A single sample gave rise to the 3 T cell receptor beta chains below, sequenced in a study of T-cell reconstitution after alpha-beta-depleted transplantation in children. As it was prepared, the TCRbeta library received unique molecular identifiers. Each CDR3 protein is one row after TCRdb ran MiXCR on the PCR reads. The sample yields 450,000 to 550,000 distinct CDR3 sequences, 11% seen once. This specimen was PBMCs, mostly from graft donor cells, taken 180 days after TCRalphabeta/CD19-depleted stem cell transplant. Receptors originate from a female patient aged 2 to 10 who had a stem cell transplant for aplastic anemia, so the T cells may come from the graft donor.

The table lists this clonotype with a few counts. The CDR3 is CASTLTSLQETQYF. The CDR3 nucleotides are TGTGCCAGCACTCTGACTAGCCTCCAAGAGACCCAGTACTTC. The genes are TRBV12-3 or TRBV12-4 and TRBJ2-5; 7 nucleotides agree with TRBD2. With V trimmed by 7 bases and J by 1 base, 6 bases remained unmatched. The CDR3 sequence is 14 residues long.

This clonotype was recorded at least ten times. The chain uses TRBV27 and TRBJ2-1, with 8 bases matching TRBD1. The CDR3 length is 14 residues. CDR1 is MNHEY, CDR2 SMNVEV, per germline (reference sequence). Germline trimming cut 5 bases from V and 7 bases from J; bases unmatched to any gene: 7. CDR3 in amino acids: CASSLSDRGNEQFF. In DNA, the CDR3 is TGTGCCAGCAGTCTTTCCGACAGGGGTAATGAGCAGTTCTTC.

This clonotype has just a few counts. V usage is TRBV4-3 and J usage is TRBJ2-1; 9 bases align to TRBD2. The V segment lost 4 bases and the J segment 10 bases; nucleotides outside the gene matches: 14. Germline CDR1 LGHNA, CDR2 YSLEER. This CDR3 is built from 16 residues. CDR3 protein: CASSRPTLAGLKEQFF. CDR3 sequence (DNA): TGCGCCAGCAGCCGACCAACACTAGCGGGTCTTAAGGAGCAGTTCTTC.